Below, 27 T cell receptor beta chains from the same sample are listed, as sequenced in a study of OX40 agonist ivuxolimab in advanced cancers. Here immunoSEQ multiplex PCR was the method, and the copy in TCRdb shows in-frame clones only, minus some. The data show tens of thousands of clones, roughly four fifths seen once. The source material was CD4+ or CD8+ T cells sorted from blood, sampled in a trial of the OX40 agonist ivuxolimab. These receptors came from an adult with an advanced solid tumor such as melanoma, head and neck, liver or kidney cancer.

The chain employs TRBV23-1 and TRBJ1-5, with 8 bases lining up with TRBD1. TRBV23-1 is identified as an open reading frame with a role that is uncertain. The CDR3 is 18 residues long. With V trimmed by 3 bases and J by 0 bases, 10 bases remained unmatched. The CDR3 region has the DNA TGCGCCAGCAGTCACGACAGGGGCTCCAGTTATAGCAATCAGCCCCAGCATTTT. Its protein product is CASSHDRGSSYSNQPQHF.

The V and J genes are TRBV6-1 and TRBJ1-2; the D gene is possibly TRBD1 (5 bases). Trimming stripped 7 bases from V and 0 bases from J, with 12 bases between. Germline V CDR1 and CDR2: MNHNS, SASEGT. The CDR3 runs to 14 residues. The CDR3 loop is CASNLRTTNYGYTF. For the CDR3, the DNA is TGTGCCAGCAACCTACGGACAACTAACTATGGCTACACCTTC.

The CDR3 protein is CASSEDVQPQHF. The CDR3, as DNA: TGTGCCAGCAGTGAAGACGTTCAGCCCCAGCATTTT. V gene TRBV6-1 combines with J gene TRBJ1-5; D is unclear. This CDR3 spans 12 amino acids. CDR1 is MNHNS, CDR2 SASEGT, per germline. Trimming removed 1 base at V and 6 bases at J, with 4 bases between.

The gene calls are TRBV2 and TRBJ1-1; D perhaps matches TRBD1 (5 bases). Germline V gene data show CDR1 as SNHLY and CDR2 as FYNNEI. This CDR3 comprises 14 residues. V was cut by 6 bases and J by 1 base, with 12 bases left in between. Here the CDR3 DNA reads TGTGCCAGCAGGGAACAGGCGCGGAACACTGAAGCTTTCTTT. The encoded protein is CASREQARNTEAFF.

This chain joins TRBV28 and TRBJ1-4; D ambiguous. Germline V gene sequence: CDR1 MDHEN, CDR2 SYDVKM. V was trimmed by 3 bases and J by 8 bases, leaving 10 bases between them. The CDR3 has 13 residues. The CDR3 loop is CASSLPPEEKLFF. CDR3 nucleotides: TGTGCCAGCAGTTTGCCCCCGGAGGAAAAACTGTTTTTT.

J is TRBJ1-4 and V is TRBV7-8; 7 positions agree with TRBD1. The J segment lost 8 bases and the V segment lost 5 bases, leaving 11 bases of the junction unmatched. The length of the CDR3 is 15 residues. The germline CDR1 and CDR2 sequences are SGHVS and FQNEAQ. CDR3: CASSPGGGQSEKLFF. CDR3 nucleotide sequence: TGTGCCAGCAGCCCAGGGGGTGGACAAAGCGAAAAACTGTTTTTT.

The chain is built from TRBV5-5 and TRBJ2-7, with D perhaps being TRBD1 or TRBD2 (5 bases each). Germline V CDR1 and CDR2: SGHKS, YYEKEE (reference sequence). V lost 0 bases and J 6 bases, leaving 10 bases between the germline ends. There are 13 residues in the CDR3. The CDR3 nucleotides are TGTGCCAGCAGCTTGGCCTGGGGGAGCGAGCAGTACGTC. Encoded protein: CASSLAWGSEQYV.

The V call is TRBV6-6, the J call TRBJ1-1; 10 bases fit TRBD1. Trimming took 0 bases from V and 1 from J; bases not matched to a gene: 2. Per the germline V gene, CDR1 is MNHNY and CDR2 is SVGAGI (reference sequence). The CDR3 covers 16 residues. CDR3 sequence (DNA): TGTGCCAGCAGTTACTCGAGACAGGGGGCGAACACTGAAGCTTTCTTT. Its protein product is CASSYSRQGANTEAFF.

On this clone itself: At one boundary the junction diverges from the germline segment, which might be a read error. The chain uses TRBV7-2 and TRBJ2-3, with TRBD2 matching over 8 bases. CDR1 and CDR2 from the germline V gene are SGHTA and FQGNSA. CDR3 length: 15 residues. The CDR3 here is CASSQDTGGLDTQYF. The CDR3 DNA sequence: TGCGCCAGCAGCCAAGACACGGGAGGGCTAGATACGCAGTATTTT.

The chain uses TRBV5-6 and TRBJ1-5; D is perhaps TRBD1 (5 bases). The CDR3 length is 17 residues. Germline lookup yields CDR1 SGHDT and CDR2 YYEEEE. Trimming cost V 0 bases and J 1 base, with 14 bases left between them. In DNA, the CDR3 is TGTGCCAGCAGCTTGGGGACACATACCTACAGCAATCAGCCCCAGCATTTT. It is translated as CASSLGTHTYSNQPQHF.

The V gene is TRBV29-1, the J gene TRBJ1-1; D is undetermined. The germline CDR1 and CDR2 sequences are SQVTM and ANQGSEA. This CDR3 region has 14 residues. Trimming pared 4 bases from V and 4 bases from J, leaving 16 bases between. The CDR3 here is CSVGLVGFSTEAFF. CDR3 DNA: TGCAGCGTTGGCTTGGTAGGGTTTAGCACTGAAGCTTTCTTT.

In DNA, the CDR3 is TGTGCCAGCAGTTTCGTTCGGGGGTTTGTCTCCTACGAGCAGTACTTC. It translates to CASSFVRGFVSYEQYF. The chain joins TRBV28 to TRBJ2-7, with D perhaps matching TRBD2 (6 bases). The CDR3 has 16 amino acids. Germline CDR1 and CDR2: MDHEN and SYDVKM. Trimming removed 3 bases from V and 0 bases from J, with 15 bases in between.

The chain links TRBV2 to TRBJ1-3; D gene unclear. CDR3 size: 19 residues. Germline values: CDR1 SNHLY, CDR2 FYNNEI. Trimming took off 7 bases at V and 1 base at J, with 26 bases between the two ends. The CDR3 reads CASIRLQPRQRASGNTIYF. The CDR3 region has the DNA TGTGCCAGCATACGTCTTCAACCTCGGCAGAGGGCGTCTGGAAACACCATATATTTT.

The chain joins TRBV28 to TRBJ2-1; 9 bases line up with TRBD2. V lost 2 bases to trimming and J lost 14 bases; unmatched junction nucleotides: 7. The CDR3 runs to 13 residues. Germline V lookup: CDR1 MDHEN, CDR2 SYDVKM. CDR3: CASSLAGGPSEFF. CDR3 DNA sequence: TGTGCCAGCAGTTTAGCGGGGGGGCCGTCCGAGTTCTTC.

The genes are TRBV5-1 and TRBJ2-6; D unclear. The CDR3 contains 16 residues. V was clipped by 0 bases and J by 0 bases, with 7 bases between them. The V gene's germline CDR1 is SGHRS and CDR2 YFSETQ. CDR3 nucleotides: TGCGCCAGCAGCTTGGCTTGGTTCTCTGGGGCCAACGTCCTGACTTTC. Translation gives CASSLAWFSGANVLTF.

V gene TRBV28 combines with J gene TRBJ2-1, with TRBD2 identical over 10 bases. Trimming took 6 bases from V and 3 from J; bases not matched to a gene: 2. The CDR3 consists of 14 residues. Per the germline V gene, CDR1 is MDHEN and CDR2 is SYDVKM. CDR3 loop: CASSGLADYNEQFF. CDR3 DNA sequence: TGTGCCAGCAGCGGACTAGCGGACTACAATGAGCAGTTCTTC.

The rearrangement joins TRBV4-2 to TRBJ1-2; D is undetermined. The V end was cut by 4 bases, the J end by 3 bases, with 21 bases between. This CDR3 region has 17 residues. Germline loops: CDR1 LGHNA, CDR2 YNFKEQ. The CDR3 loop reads CASSRGGTTIYHYGYTF. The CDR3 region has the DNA TGTGCCAGCAGCCGCGGAGGAACAACCATTTACCACTATGGCTACACCTTC.

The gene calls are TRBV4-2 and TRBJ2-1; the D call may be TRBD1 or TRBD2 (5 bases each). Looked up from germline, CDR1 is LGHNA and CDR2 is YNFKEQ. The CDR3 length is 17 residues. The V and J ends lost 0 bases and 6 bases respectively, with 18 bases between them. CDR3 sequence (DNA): TGTGCCAGCAGCCAAGATTTGAGGGGAAGGCAGGGCAATGAGCAGTTCTTC. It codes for CASSQDLRGRQGNEQFF.

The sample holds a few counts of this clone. CDR3 loop: CASSFQRTDTGELFF. For the CDR3, the DNA is TGTGCCAGCAGTTTCCAGAGGACGGACACCGGGGAGCTGTTTTTT. This chain uses TRBV27 with TRBJ2-2; the D is unclear. CDR3 length equals 15 residues. Trimming removed 3 bases from V and 3 bases from J, with 11 bases in between. The V gene's germline CDR1 is MNHEY and CDR2 SMNVEV (reference sequence).

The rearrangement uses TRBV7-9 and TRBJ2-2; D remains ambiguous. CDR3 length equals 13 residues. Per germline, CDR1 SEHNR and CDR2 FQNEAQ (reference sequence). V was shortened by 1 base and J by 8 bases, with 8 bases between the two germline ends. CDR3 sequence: CASSLEAAGELFF. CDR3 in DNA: TGTGCCAGCAGCTTAGAGGCAGCGGGGGAGCTGTTTTTT.

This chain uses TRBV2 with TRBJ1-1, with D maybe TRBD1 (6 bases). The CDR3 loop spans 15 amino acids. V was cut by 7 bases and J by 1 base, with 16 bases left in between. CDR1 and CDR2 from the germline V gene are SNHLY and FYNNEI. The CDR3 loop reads CASNGGQGPNTEAFF. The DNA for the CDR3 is TGTGCCAGCAACGGGGGCCAGGGCCCGAACACTGAAGCTTTCTTT.

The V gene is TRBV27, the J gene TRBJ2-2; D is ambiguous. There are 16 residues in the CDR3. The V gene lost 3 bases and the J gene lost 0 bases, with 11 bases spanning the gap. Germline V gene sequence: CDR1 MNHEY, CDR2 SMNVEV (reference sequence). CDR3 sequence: CASSFSRVSNTGELFF. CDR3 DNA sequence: TGTGCCAGCAGTTTTTCACGGGTTTCGAACACCGGGGAGCTGTTTTTT.

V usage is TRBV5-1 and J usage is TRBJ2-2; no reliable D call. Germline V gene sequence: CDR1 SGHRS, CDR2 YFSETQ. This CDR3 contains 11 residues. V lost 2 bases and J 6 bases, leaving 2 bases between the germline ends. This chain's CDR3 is CASSFSGELFF. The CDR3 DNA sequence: TGCGCCAGCAGCTTCTCCGGGGAGCTGTTTTTT.

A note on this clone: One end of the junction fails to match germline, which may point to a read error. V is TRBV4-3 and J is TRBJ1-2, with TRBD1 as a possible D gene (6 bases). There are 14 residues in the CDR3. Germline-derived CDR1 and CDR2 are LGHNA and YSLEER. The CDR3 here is CASSQDRGNYGHTF. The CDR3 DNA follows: TGCGCCAGCAGCCAAGATAGGGGGAACTATGGCCACACCTTC.

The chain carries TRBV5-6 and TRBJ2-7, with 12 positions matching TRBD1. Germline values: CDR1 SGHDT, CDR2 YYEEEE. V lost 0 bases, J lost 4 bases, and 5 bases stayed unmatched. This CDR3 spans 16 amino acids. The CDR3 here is CASSLVGTGGGYEQYF. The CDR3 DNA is TGTGCCAGCAGCTTGGTTGGGACAGGGGGCGGGTACGAGCAGTACTTC.

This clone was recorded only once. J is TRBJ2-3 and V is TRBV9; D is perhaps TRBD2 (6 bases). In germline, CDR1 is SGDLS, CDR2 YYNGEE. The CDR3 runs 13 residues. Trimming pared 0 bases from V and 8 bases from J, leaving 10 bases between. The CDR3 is CASSVEERATQYF. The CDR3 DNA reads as TGTGCCAGCAGCGTAGAGGAGCGGGCTACGCAGTATTTT.

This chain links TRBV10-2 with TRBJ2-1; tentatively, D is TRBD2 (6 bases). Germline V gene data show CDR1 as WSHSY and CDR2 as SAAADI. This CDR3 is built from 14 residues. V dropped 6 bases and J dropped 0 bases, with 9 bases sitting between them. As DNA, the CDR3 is TGCGCCAGCAGCCCCGGGAGCTCCTACAATGAGCAGTTCTTC. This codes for CASSPGSSYNEQFF.